The table lists the clone carrying this T cell receptor (beta chain) with a count of one. Its antigen is not identified. As for the donors, each was a healthy bone marrow donor. CDR1 is MDHEN, CDR2 SYDVKM, per germline. The CDR3 runs 13 residues. Trimming at V came to 6 bases and at J to 4 bases, leaving 3 bases not matched to a gene. The data are from a study of cytomegalovirus exposure and HLA in healthy donors. Study outcomes and limitations: The study recorded 150 to 200 TCR beta chains that were cytomegalovirus-associated. When analyzed later, a missense DCLRE1C variant was found to be linked to TCR beta V- and J-gene trimming.

PCR primers comprised 60 Vbeta and 13 Jbeta primers. The assay was immunoSEQ multiplex PCR, and TCRdb's table has in-frame clones only and misses some. The sample contains over 65,000 clones, about 75% of which appear only once. This rearrangement joins TRBV28 to TRBJ2-1; 7 nucleotides agree with TRBD1. This TCR was recovered from a woman in her twenties or thirties in good health and CMV-seropositive. The sequencing sample was made of PBMCs. As DNA, the CDR3 is TGTGCCAGCAGGGGGACAGATTACAATGAGCAGTTCTTC. Its translation is CASRGTDYNEQFF.